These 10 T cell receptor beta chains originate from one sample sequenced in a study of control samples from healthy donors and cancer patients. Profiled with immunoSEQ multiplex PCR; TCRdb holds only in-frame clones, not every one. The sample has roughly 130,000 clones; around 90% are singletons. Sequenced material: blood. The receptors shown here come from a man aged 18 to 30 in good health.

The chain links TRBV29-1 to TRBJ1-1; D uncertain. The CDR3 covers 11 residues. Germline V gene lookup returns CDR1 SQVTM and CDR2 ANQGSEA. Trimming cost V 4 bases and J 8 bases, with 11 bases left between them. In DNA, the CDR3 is TGCAGCGTTGTAAAAGGGATGGAAGCTTTCTTT. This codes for CSVVKGMEAFF.

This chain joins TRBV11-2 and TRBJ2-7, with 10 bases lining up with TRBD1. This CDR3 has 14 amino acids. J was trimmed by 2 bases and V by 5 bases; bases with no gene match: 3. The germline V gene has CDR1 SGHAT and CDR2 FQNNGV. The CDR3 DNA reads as TGTGCCAGCAGCCTGGGACAGGGGCCCTACGAGCAGTACTTC. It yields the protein CASSLGQGPYEQYF.

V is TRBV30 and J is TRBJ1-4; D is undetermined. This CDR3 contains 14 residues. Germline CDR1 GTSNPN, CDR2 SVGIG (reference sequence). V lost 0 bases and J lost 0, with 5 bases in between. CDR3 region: CAWSVSSTNEKLFF. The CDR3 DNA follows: TGTGCCTGGAGTGTTTCTTCAACTAATGAAAAACTGTTTTTT.

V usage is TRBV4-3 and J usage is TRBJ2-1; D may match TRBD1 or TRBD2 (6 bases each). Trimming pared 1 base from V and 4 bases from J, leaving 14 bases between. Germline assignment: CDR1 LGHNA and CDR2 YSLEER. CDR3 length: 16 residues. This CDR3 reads CASSQVTGGGYNEQFF. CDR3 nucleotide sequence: TGCGCCAGCAGCCAAGTCACAGGAGGGGGATACAATGAGCAGTTCTTC.

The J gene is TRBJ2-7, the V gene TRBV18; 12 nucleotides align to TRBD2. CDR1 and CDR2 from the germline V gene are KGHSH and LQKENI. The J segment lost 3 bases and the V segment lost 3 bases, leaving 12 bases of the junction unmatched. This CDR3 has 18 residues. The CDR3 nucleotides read TGTGCCAGCTCACCCCCCCTTACTAGCGGGGGGAATATCTACGAGCAGTACTTC. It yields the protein CASSPPLTSGGNIYEQYF.

The CDR3 sequence: CASSSTGSETQYF. CDR3 DNA sequence: TGTGCCAGCAGTTCGACAGGGTCTGAGACCCAGTACTTC. The V and J genes are TRBV6-6 and TRBJ2-5; 7 bases line up with TRBD1. This CDR3 is built from 13 residues. Trimming cost V 4 bases and J 5 bases; bases outside gene matches: 4. The germline V gene encodes CDR1 MNHNY and CDR2 SVGAGI (reference sequence).

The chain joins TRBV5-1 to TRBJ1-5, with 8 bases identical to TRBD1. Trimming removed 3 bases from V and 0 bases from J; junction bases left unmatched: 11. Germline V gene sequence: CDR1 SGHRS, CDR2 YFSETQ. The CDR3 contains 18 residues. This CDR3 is CASSSTPGQDYSNQPQHF. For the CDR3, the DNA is TGCGCCAGCAGCTCAACACCGGGACAGGACTATAGCAATCAGCCCCAGCATTTT.

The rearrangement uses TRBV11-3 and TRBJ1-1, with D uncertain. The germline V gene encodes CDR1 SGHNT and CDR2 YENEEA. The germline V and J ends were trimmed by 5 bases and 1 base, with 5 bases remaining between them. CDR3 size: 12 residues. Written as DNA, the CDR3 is TGTGCCAGCAGCAATTCGAACACTGAAGCTTTCTTT. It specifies CASSNSNTEAFF.

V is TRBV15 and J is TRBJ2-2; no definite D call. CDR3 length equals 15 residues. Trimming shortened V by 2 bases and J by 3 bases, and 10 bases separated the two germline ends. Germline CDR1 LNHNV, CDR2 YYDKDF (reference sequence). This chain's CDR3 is CATSRTYVDTGELFF. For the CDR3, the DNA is TGTGCCACCAGCAGAACTTATGTGGACACCGGGGAGCTGTTTTTT.

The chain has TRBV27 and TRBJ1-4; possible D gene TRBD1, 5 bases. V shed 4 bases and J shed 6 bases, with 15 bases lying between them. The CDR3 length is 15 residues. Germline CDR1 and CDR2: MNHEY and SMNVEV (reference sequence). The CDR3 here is CASSYQGLTDEKLFF. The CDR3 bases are TGTGCCAGCAGTTACCAGGGCCTTACTGATGAAAAACTGTTTTTT.